These 23 T cell receptor beta chains came from one sample sequenced in a study of T cells in severe cutaneous drug reactions. Sequenced patients had Stevens-Johnson syndrome or toxic epidermal necrolysis caused by carbamazepine. Libraries were made by iRepertoire multiplex PCR with TCR subtype-specific primers for bulk and single-cell sequencing. TCRdb derives one entry per CDR3 protein from the multiplex PCR reads, leaving out DNA. The listing contains about 8,300 distinct CDR3 sequences. The sequencing sample was made of cells from a skin blister. The receptor source for this set is a human donor with a severe cutaneous adverse drug reaction.

The V gene is TRBV27, the J gene TRBJ1-2; TCRdb proposes TRBD1, but this gene call is untestable without DNA. The CDR3 runs 13 residues. Germline V CDR1 and CDR2: MNHEY, SMNVEV (reference sequence). This chain's CDR3 is CASSLGSGEGYTF.

This chain connects TRBV3-1 to TRBJ2-5; checking the TCRdb D call of TRBD1 is not possible without DNA. Germline V gene lookup returns CDR1 LGHDT and CDR2 YNNKEL (reference sequence). The CDR3 is made up of 15 amino acids. CDR3 sequence reads: CASSPGLRQKETQYF.

The chain has TRBV20-1 and TRBJ2-2; TCRdb indicates TRBD2, and absent DNA this call remains unverified. The CDR3 has 15 amino acids. Germline V gives CDR1 DFQATT, CDR2 SNEGSKA (reference sequence). CDR3 loop: CSARTGTANTGELFF.

This clonotype counts as medium-sized by frequency. The V call is TRBV6-5, the J call TRBJ2-3; there is no DNA to check the TCRdb D call of TRBD2. The CDR3 loop spans 13 amino acids. The germline gives CDR1 MNHEY, CDR2 SVGAGI. This CDR3 is CASMSGFTDTQYF.

The chain recombines TRBV20-1 with TRBJ2-7; TCRdb lists TRBD2, though no DNA is available to test this call. The germline gives CDR1 DFQATT, CDR2 SNEGSKA (reference sequence). CDR3 length: 12 amino acids. CDR3 sequence: CSASAGAVEQYF.

The chain carries TRBV6-2 or TRBV6-3 and TRBJ2-2; TCRdb calls TRBD2, which cannot be checked without DNA. Germline V gives CDR1 MNHEY, CDR2 SVGEGT. The CDR3 is 14 amino acids. CDR3 sequence: CASISGWITGELFF.

V gene TRBV12-3 or TRBV12-4 combines with J gene TRBJ2-7; the TCRdb D gene call, TRBD1, has no DNA to confirm it. This CDR3 is 13 amino acids long. The CDR3 here is CASRPGTSYEQYF.

V usage is TRBV11-2 and J usage is TRBJ1-5; the D call of TRBD1 rests on TCRdb alone, since no DNA is present to check it. CDR1 is SGHAT, CDR2 FQNNGV, per germline. This CDR3 is built from 17 residues. The CDR3 is CASSSATGDYSNQPQHF. The full variable domain, with the rest looked up from reference TRBV11-2 and TRBJ1-5, is EAGVAQSPRYKIIEKRQSVAFWCNPISGHATLYWYQQILGQGPKLLIQFQNNGVVDDSQLPKDRFSAERLKGVDSTLKIQPAKLEDSAVYLCASSSATGDYSNQPQHFGDGTRLSIL.

This CDR3 reads CASSLDRPQTHNEKLFF. This chain joins TRBV27 and TRBJ1-4; the TCRdb call, TRBD1, lacks DNA for checking. This CDR3 region has 17 residues. Germline lookup yields CDR1 MNHEY and CDR2 SMNVEV (reference sequence).

V gene TRBV28 combines with J gene TRBJ1-1; the TCRdb D gene call, TRBD1, has no DNA to confirm it. The CDR3 loop spans 16 amino acids. Germline CDR1 MDHEN, CDR2 SYDVKM. This CDR3 reads CASSISYTGRGAEAFF.

V and J are TRBV19 and TRBJ2-4; the D call of TRBD1 rests on TCRdb alone, since no DNA is present to check it. The germline gives CDR1 LNHDA, CDR2 SQIVND (reference sequence). The CDR3 loop spans 18 amino acids. CDR3 amino acids: CASTETVPGQGAKNIQYF.

According to its frequency, this clonotype is medium-sized. V is TRBV7-2 and J is TRBJ2-5. Looked up from germline, CDR1 is SGHTA and CDR2 is FQGNSA. The CDR3 contains 12 residues. CDR3 amino acids: CASSRILETQYF.

The V and J genes are TRBV11-3 and TRBJ2-1; the D call of TRBD2 rests on TCRdb alone, since no DNA is present to check it. Germline V CDR1 and CDR2: SGHNT, YENEEA. The CDR3 is 13 amino acids. CDR3 residues: CASSSRGGNEQFF. The complete variable domain, with remaining parts taken from reference TRBV11-3 and TRBJ2-1, reads EAGVVQSPRYKIIEKKQPVAFWCNPISGHNTLYWYLQNLGQGPELLIRYENEEAVDDSQLPKDRFSAERLKGVDSTLKIQPAELGDSAVYLCASSSRGGNEQFFGPGTRLTVL.

This chain connects TRBV28 to TRBJ1-5. CDR1 and CDR2 (germline): MDHEN, SYDVKM. The CDR3 has 14 amino acids. The CDR3 spells CASSPQKRTPVQHF. The complete variable domain, with remaining parts taken from reference TRBV28 and TRBJ1-5, reads DVKVTQSSRYLVKRTGEKVFLECVQDMDHENMFWYRQDPGLGLRLIYFSYDVKMKEKGDIPEGYSVSREKKERFSLILESASTNQTSMYLCASSPQKRTPVQHFGDGTRLSIL.

The chain carries TRBV7-8 and TRBJ1-4; TCRdb proposes TRBD1, but this gene call is untestable without DNA. Per the germline V gene, CDR1 is SGHVS and CDR2 is FQNEAQ. This CDR3 is 16 amino acids long. CDR3: CASSLLSQGGGEKLFF.

V gene TRBV4-3 combines with J gene TRBJ1-1; TCRdb gives TRBD1 as the D gene, but with no DNA this cannot be confirmed. Germline V lookup: CDR1 LGHNA, CDR2 YSLEER. There are 15 residues in the CDR3. The chain's CDR3 is CASSRDPGAGTEAFF.

The chain employs TRBV30 and TRBJ1-2. CDR3 length: 15 amino acids. Looked up from germline, CDR1 is GTSNPN and CDR2 is SVGIG (reference sequence). CDR3 residues: CAWSGLVQGNYGYTF.

This chain connects TRBV9 to TRBJ2-2; the TCRdb D gene call, TRBD1, has no DNA to confirm it. The CDR3 is made up of 14 amino acids. Germline lookup yields CDR1 SGDLS and CDR2 YYNGEE. CDR3: CASSRQGAGGELFF.

J is TRBJ2-7 and V is TRBV13; TCRdb's D call, TRBD1, is unchecked because there is no DNA. The CDR3 covers 15 residues. Germline CDR1 PRHDT, CDR2 FYEKMQ (reference sequence). This CDR3 reads CASSRAGTGGNEQYF. Complete variable domain (other parts from reference TRBV13 and TRBJ2-7): AAGVIQSPRHLIKEKRETATLKCYPIPRHDTVYWYQQGPGQDPQFLISFYEKMQSDKGSIPDRFSAQQFSDYHSELNMSSLELGDSALYFCASSRAGTGGNEQYFGPGTRLTVT.

The V call is TRBV28, the J call TRBJ2-3; with no DNA, the TCRdb D assignment of TRBD2 cannot be verified. CDR3 length: 14 residues. In germline, CDR1 is MDHEN, CDR2 SYDVKM. The CDR3 sequence: CASMASGDTDTQYF. The entire variable domain, with the rest obtained from reference TRBV28 and TRBJ2-3, is as follows: DVKVTQSSRYLVKRTGEKVFLECVQDMDHENMFWYRQDPGLGLRLIYFSYDVKMKEKGDIPEGYSVSREKKERFSLILESASTNQTSMYLCASMASGDTDTQYFGPGTRLTVL.

The chain couples TRBV30 to TRBJ2-7; TCRdb's D gene call, TRBD1, goes unchecked for lack of DNA. Germline CDR1 and CDR2: GTSNPN and SVGIG (reference sequence). The CDR3 extends over 12 amino acids. The CDR3 loop is CAWNSPGYEQYF.

J is TRBJ2-1 and V is TRBV29-1. This CDR3 spans 14 amino acids. In germline, CDR1 is SQVTM, CDR2 ANQGSEA. CDR3 protein: CSVDRQGTHNEQFF.

This chain uses TRBV12-3 or TRBV12-4 with TRBJ1-3. The CDR3 spans 15 residues. The CDR3 here is CVSSLGRVPGNTIYF.